These 7 T cell receptor beta chains share one sample of origin, sequenced in a study of cytotoxic CD8 clonotypes in ibrutinib-treated CLL. TCRdb keeps only in-frame clones here, not all; method: immunoSEQ multiplex PCR. This sample has some 23,000 clones, with 60% to 80% found just once. Specimen: PBMCs, collected at disease progression, from a patient treated with ibrutinib. Source of these receptors: a human donor with chronic lymphocytic leukemia.

The chain has TRBV11-2 and TRBJ2-3, with D uncertain. The CDR3 has 12 residues. Trimming removed 1 base at V and 5 bases at J, with 4 bases between. CDR1 is SGHAT and CDR2 is FQNNGV in the germline V gene. The CDR3 DNA follows: TGTGCCAGCAGCTTAGGGGGAGATACGCAGTATTTT. Translated: CASSLGGDTQYF.

V usage is TRBV5-1 and J usage is TRBJ2-1, with 11 nucleotides matching TRBD2. The length of the CDR3 is 16 residues. Germline V gene data show CDR1 as SGHRS and CDR2 as YFSETQ. Trimming removed 7 bases from V and 4 bases from J; junction bases left unmatched: 10. The CDR3 DNA follows: TGCGCCAGCTCCCTTAGGACTAGCGGGCCGTACAATGAGCAGTTCTTC. It is translated as CASSLRTSGPYNEQFF.

The gene calls are TRBV9 and TRBJ2-3; tentative D call: TRBD1 (5 bases). The germline V gene encodes CDR1 SGDLS and CDR2 YYNGEE. The ends were cut back, 4 bases at V and 0 bases at J, with 12 bases in the middle. The CDR3 contains 15 residues. CDR3 sequence (DNA): TGTGCCAGCAGCAAGGGGTACGCTAGCACAGATACGCAGTATTTT. It is translated as CASSKGYASTDTQYF. The full variable domain, its missing parts supplied by reference TRBV9 and TRBJ2-3, is DSGVTQTPKHLITATGQRVTLRCSPRSGDLSVYWYQQSLDQGLQFLIQYYNGEERAKGNILERFSAQQFPDLHSELNLSSLELGDSALYFCASSKGYASTDTQYFGPGTRLTVL.

The genes are TRBV2 and TRBJ1-1, with unresolved D. Trimming left V 4 bases short and J 1 base short, with 13 bases between. From germline, CDR1 is SNHLY and CDR2 FYNNEI. The CDR3 runs to 15 residues. CDR3 sequence (DNA): TGTGCCAGCAGTGGTCCGAGCGCCGCGAACACTGAAGCTTTCTTT. This gives the protein CASSGPSAANTEAFF.

This clone has just one count. This sequence joins TRBV5-6 and TRBJ2-1; 11 bases are a match to TRBD2. This CDR3 has 15 residues. Germline lookup yields CDR1 SGHDT and CDR2 YYEEEE. V gave up 3 bases and J gave up 4 bases; unmatched junction bases: 3. The CDR3 nucleotides are TGTGCCAGCAGCTACGGGACTAGCGGTTACAATGAGCAGTTCTTC. This gives the protein CASSYGTSGYNEQFF.

This chain links TRBV7-9 with TRBJ2-7; 7 nucleotides agree with TRBD2. V was pared by 8 bases and J by 6 bases, with 4 bases of the junction left unmatched. The CDR3 is made up of 11 amino acids. The germline gives CDR1 SEHNR, CDR2 FQNEAQ (reference sequence). This CDR3 reads CASRGSSEQYF. The CDR3 DNA follows: TGTGCCAGCCGCGGGAGTTCCGAGCAGTACTTC.

The chain is built from TRBV4-1 and TRBJ2-3; 11 nucleotides match TRBD2. The CDR3 totals 16 residues. V was pared by 4 bases and J by 0 bases, with 3 bases of the junction left unmatched. The V gene's germline CDR1 is MGHRA and CDR2 YSYEKL. The CDR3 nucleotides are TGCGCCAGCAGCCGTAGCGGGGGGGCTAGCACAGATACGCAGTATTTT. Amino acid sequence: CASSRSGGASTDTQYF.